Presented here are 32 T cell receptor beta chains from one specimen sequenced in a study of cytomegalovirus exposure and HLA in healthy donors. Primers for the PCR totalled 60 Vbeta and 13 Jbeta. Method: immunoSEQ multiplex PCR; TCRdb's copy keeps in-frame clones and lacks some. The sample has roughly 82,000 clones, 74% seen once. Sequences were obtained from PBMCs. These TCRs come from a woman between 50 and 59 years old in good health and CMV-seropositive.

The chain recombines TRBV28 with TRBJ2-7, with 7 bases that match TRBD1. Looked up from germline, CDR1 is MDHEN and CDR2 is SYDVKM. With V trimmed by 2 bases and J by 2 bases, 0 bases remained unmatched. This CDR3 is built from 13 residues. This CDR3 is CASSLDRAYEQYF. DNA for the CDR3: TGTGCCAGCAGTTTAGACAGGGCCTACGAGCAGTACTTC.

This chain links TRBV5-4 with TRBJ1-1; D not resolved. The CDR3 is 13 amino acids. CDR1 and CDR2 (germline): SGHNT, YYREEE (reference sequence). V lost 4 bases to trimming and J lost 3 bases, with 10 bases between them. The CDR3 loop reads CASSSNRDTEAFF. The CDR3 nucleotides are TGTGCCAGCAGCAGTAACCGGGACACTGAAGCTTTCTTT. The full variable domain, with the rest looked up from reference TRBV5-4 and TRBJ1-1, is ETGVTQSPTHLIKTRGQQVTLRCSSQSGHNTVSWYQQALGQGPQFIFQYYREEENGRGNFPPRFSGLQFPNYSSELNVNALELDDSALYLCASSSNRDTEAFFGQGTRLTVV.

This clone was seen only a few times. The V gene is TRBV6-5, the J gene TRBJ1-1; no clear D. Per germline, CDR1 MNHEY and CDR2 SVGAGI. Between the trimmed V and J ends, which lost 4 bases and 10 bases, there was a span of 19 bases. CDR3 length equals 14 residues. As DNA, the CDR3 is TGTGCCAGCAGTTCCCCACGGTCGGGTCGAATAGCTTTCTTT. The encoded protein is CASSSPRSGRIAFF.

The V call is TRBV15, the J call TRBJ2-1, with 7 bases that match TRBD2. Germline values: CDR1 LNHNV, CDR2 YYDKDF (reference sequence). This CDR3 is 15 amino acids long. Germline trimming cut 6 bases from V and 5 bases from J; bases unmatched to any gene: 10. The CDR3 here is CATRSEAGINNEQFF. The CDR3 nucleotides are TGTGCCACCAGAAGCGAAGCGGGAATAAACAATGAGCAGTTCTTC.

This rearrangement joins TRBV11-2 to TRBJ1-3, with TRBD1 matching over 8 bases. The V gene end was trimmed by 0 bases and the J gene end by 4 bases; junction bases not matched to a gene: 5. CDR3 length: 16 residues. Germline V gene lookup returns CDR1 SGHAT and CDR2 FQNNGV. The CDR3 DNA is TGTGCCAGCAGCTTAGAAGTGACAGGGGCCGGAAACACCATATATTTT. Encoded protein: CASSLEVTGAGNTIYF.

This clone was counted only a few times. The chain couples TRBV30 to TRBJ2-3; unclear D gene. Germline assignment: CDR1 GTSNPN and CDR2 SVGIG (reference sequence). This CDR3 spans 14 amino acids. Trimming removed 0 bases at V and 4 bases at J, with 11 bases between. The CDR3 region is CAWSVGQLADTQYF. CDR3 DNA sequence: TGTGCCTGGAGTGTCGGTCAACTCGCAGATACGCAGTATTTT. The entire variable domain, with the rest obtained from reference TRBV30 and TRBJ2-3, is as follows: SQTIHQWPATLVQPVGSPLSLECTVEGTSNPNLYWYRQAAGRGLQLLFYSVGIGQISSEVPQNLSASRPQDRQFILSSKKLLLSDSGFYLCAWSVGQLADTQYFGPGTRLTVL.

J is TRBJ1-2 and V is TRBV6-1; D perhaps matches TRBD1 (5 bases). V was trimmed by 7 bases and J by 4 bases, leaving 13 bases between them. The CDR3 runs to 13 residues. Germline assignment: CDR1 MNHNS and CDR2 SASEGT. Written as DNA, the CDR3 is TGTGCCAGCACCCTCAGGGAAATCTATGGCTACACCTTC. Protein sequence: CASTLREIYGYTF.

The V call is TRBV5-1, the J call TRBJ1-6, with 9 bases aligning to TRBD1. The germline V gene encodes CDR1 SGHRS and CDR2 YFSETQ. J was trimmed by 7 bases and V by 0 bases; bases with no gene match: 2. This CDR3 is 15 amino acids long. CDR3 amino acids: CASSLGGQGNSPLHF. DNA of the CDR3: TGCGCCAGCAGCTTGGGGGGACAGGGAAATTCACCCCTCCACTTT.

CDR3 amino acids: CASSATGSEAFF. CDR3 nucleotides: TGTGCCAGCAGCGCAACAGGGTCGGAAGCTTTCTTT. This rearrangement joins TRBV7-9 to TRBJ1-1; TRBD1 is a possible D gene (6 bases). Germline V gene lookup returns CDR1 SEHNR and CDR2 FQNEAQ (reference sequence). The V gene lost 5 bases and the J gene lost 8 bases, with 12 bases spanning the gap. This CDR3 is 12 amino acids long.

This rearrangement joins TRBV29-1 to TRBJ1-4, with 7 bases fitting TRBD1. The V and J ends lost 3 bases and 5 bases, in that order; junction bases with no gene match: 6. Germline values: CDR1 SQVTM, CDR2 ANQGSEA. The CDR3 consists of 14 residues. The CDR3 is CSVEGTGDNEKLFF. The CDR3 nucleotides read TGCAGCGTTGAGGGAACAGGGGACAATGAAAAACTGTTTTTT.

CDR3 sequence reads: CASSLEDSTDTQYF. The CDR3 nucleotides read TGTGCCAGCAGCCTAGAGGACTCCACAGATACGCAGTATTTT. V gene TRBV7-2 combines with J gene TRBJ2-3; weak D call: TRBD2 (5 bases). The CDR3 sequence is 14 residues long. The V gene lost 5 bases and the J gene lost 2 bases, with 11 bases spanning the gap. The germline CDR1 and CDR2 sequences are SGHTA and FQGNSA.

This clone was counted between two and nine times. The rearrangement uses TRBV19 and TRBJ2-1; 11 positions match TRBD2. The CDR3 is 16 amino acids. The trim removed 4 bases at V and 0 bases at J, leaving 2 bases unmatched. In germline, CDR1 is LNHDA, CDR2 SQIVND (reference sequence). CDR3 DNA sequence: TGTGCCAGTAGTACTAGCGGGAGGAGCTCCTACAATGAGCAGTTCTTC. Protein: CASSTSGRSSYNEQFF. Filled out from reference TRBV19 and TRBJ2-1, the complete variable domain reads DGGITQSPKYLFRKEGQNVTLSCEQNLNHDAMYWYRQDPGQGLRLIYYSQIVNDFQKGDIAEGYSVSREKKESFPLTVTSAQKNPTAFYLCASSTSGRSSYNEQFFGPGTRLTVL.

The chain is built from TRBV4-2 and TRBJ2-3; weak D call: TRBD2 (6 bases). The germline V gene has CDR1 LGHNA and CDR2 YNFKEQ. The CDR3 is 16 residues long. Trimming pared 1 base from V and 4 bases from J, leaving 15 bases between. The CDR3 protein is CASSQGAGIVADTQYF. CDR3 nucleotide sequence: TGTGCCAGCAGCCAAGGAGCGGGCATAGTTGCAGATACGCAGTATTTT.

This clone has a handful of counts. The chain couples TRBV27 to TRBJ2-1; D unresolved. The V end was cut by 5 bases, the J end by 4 bases, with 9 bases between. Germline CDR1 and CDR2: MNHEY and SMNVEV (reference sequence). This CDR3 spans 13 amino acids. CDR3 bases: TGTGCCAGCAGTCCCCGCGCGTACAATGAGCAGTTCTTC. Residues: CASSPRAYNEQFF.

For the CDR3, the DNA is TGCGCCAGCAGCCCCGACAGTAGCAATCAGCCCCAGCATTTT. Encoded protein: CASSPDSSNQPQHF. This sequence joins TRBV5-1 and TRBJ1-5; TRBD1 is a possible D gene (5 bases). This CDR3 contains 14 residues. The V gene's germline CDR1 is SGHRS and CDR2 YFSETQ. V shed 4 bases and J shed 0 bases, with 8 bases lying between them.

V gene TRBV9 combines with J gene TRBJ1-2; D is possibly TRBD1 (6 bases). CDR1 is SGDLS and CDR2 is YYNGEE in the germline V gene. CDR3 length equals 14 residues. With 3 bases removed from V and 1 base from J, the gap between germline ends came to 10 bases. CDR3 bases: TGTGCCAGCAGCGCCCAGGACAGTAACTATGGCTACACCTTC. It codes for CASSAQDSNYGYTF.

The chain employs TRBV27 and TRBJ1-2, with TRBD1 identical over 9 bases. V lost 5 bases to trimming and J lost 8 bases; unmatched junction nucleotides: 9. From germline, CDR1 is MNHEY and CDR2 SMNVEV (reference sequence). CDR3 length equals 14 residues. CDR3 in DNA: TGTGCCAGCAGTAGAGGACAGGGGCTTGGGGGCTACACCTTC. It is translated as CASSRGQGLGGYTF.

The genes are TRBV9 and TRBJ2-1; 11 bases align to TRBD2. The germline V gene has CDR1 SGDLS and CDR2 YYNGEE. J lost 7 bases, V lost 4 bases, and 13 bases had no gene match. The CDR3 runs to 17 residues. CDR3 amino acids: CASSPTNWGTSGNEQFF. The CDR3 DNA follows: TGTGCCAGCAGCCCCACCAATTGGGGGACTAGCGGTAATGAGCAGTTCTTC.

This chain uses TRBV10-3 with TRBJ1-5, with D hard to call. Germline V gene lookup returns CDR1 ENHRY and CDR2 SYGVKD. V lost 10 bases to trimming and J lost 3 bases, with 10 bases between them. The CDR3 is 12 residues long. CDR3 in amino acids: CATKEPNQPQHF. As DNA, the CDR3 is TGTGCCACCAAGGAGCCCAATCAGCCCCAGCATTTT.

The CDR3 loop reads CASSREPGQGSNEQFF. The CDR3 DNA sequence: TGTGCCAGCTCACGTGAGCCGGGACAGGGTAGTAATGAGCAGTTCTTC. The chain combines TRBV18 with TRBJ2-1; 9 bases fit TRBD1. The junction had 11 bases not matched to a gene; V was cut back by 4 bases and J by 7 bases. From germline, CDR1 is KGHSH and CDR2 LQKENI. The CDR3 covers 16 residues.

The chain is built from TRBV5-6 and TRBJ2-4, with D unclear. The V and J ends lost 4 bases and 0 bases respectively, with 14 bases between them. Germline loops: CDR1 SGHDT, CDR2 YYEEEE. The CDR3 runs 16 residues. The CDR3 sequence is CASSPDTNIAKNIQYF. The CDR3 nucleotides are TGTGCCAGCAGCCCCGACACCAATATAGCCAAAAACATTCAGTACTTC.

This clone has more than one count but fewer than ten. The V gene is TRBV6-5, the J gene TRBJ1-1, with D tentatively TRBD1 (5 bases). With 10 bases removed from V and 1 base from J, the gap between germline ends came to 7 bases. CDR1 and CDR2 from the germline V gene are MNHEY and SVGAGI. The CDR3 is 11 residues long. The CDR3 bases are TGTGCCACCGGGGGGAACACTGAAGCTTTCTTT. Its translation: CATGGNTEAFF.

On this clone itself: The junction departs from the called germline gene at one end, perhaps through a read error. This rearrangement joins TRBV7-9 to TRBJ1-1; D is perhaps TRBD1 (5 bases). This CDR3 region has 12 residues. From germline, CDR1 is SEHNR and CDR2 FQNEAQ (reference sequence). CDR3 amino acids: CSSSKIGAEAFF. The CDR3 DNA follows: TGTTCCAGCAGTAAAATAGGGGCTGAAGCTTTCTTT.

This rearrangement joins TRBV6-4 to TRBJ1-1; D is possibly TRBD1 (5 bases). V lost 2 bases to trimming and J lost 4 bases, with 11 bases between them. The CDR3 length is 14 residues. The germline gives CDR1 MRHNA, CDR2 SNTAGT. The CDR3 region is CASSDTDRGTEAFF. The CDR3 bases are TGTGCCAGCAGTGACACCGACAGAGGCACTGAAGCTTTCTTT.

The V gene is TRBV18, the J gene TRBJ1-2, with 11 bases that match TRBD1. Germline V lookup: CDR1 KGHSH, CDR2 LQKENI. V trimming: 6 bases; J trimming: 6 bases; junction bases outside the gene matches: 3. This CDR3 has 13 amino acids. The CDR3, as DNA: TGTGCCAGCTCGCGGGACAGGGGGGATGGCTACACCTTC. Amino acids: CASSRDRGDGYTF.

This clone was counted only a few times. This rearrangement joins TRBV14 to TRBJ1-3; perhaps TRBD1 as D (5 bases). Trimming left V 1 base short and J 0 bases short, with 10 bases between. CDR1 and CDR2 from the germline V gene are SGHDN and FVKESK. The length of the CDR3 is 16 residues. The chain's CDR3 is CASSQVPGYSGNTIYF. CDR3 DNA sequence: TGTGCCAGCAGCCAAGTTCCAGGGTACTCTGGAAACACCATATATTTT. The variable domain in full, with the rest retrieved from reference TRBV14 and TRBJ1-3, is EAGVTQFPSHSVIEKGQTVTLRCDPISGHDNLYWYRRVMGKEIKFLLHFVKESKQDESGMPNNRFLAERTGGTYSTLKVQPAELEDSGVYFCASSQVPGYSGNTIYFGEGSWLTVV.

The count of this clone is one. V and J are TRBV9 and TRBJ1-1, with 9 bases aligning to TRBD1. V shed 3 bases, J shed 7 bases, and the junction held 10 bases outside the gene matches. The CDR3 loop spans 15 amino acids. The germline gives CDR1 SGDLS, CDR2 YYNGEE. The CDR3 sequence: CASSAGTGSLLEAFF. The DNA of the CDR3 is TGTGCCAGCAGCGCCGGGACAGGGAGCCTCCTTGAAGCTTTCTTT.

The chain couples TRBV30 to TRBJ1-4; 7 nucleotides line up with TRBD1. CDR1 is GTSNPN, CDR2 SVGIG, per germline (reference sequence). V lost 7 bases, J lost 5 bases, and 7 bases stayed unmatched. The CDR3 spans 13 residues. The CDR3 is CALATGANEKLFF. The CDR3 region has the DNA TGTGCCTTGGCCACAGGGGCAAATGAAAAACTGTTTTTT.

This clone turned up a few times. The V gene is TRBV19, the J gene TRBJ1-2; TRBD1 matches at 7 bases. This CDR3 spans 10 amino acids. The V segment lost 10 bases and the J segment 8 bases; nucleotides outside the gene matches: 4. Germline loops: CDR1 LNHDA, CDR2 SQIVND (reference sequence). CDR3: CATRQGGYTF. DNA of the CDR3: TGTGCCACTAGACAGGGCGGCTACACCTTC.

The chain is built from TRBV19 and TRBJ2-3; 9 bases agree with TRBD2. V trimming: 5 bases; J trimming: 5 bases; junction bases outside the gene matches: 8. The CDR3 consists of 15 residues. Germline-derived CDR1 and CDR2 are LNHDA and SQIVND (reference sequence). The CDR3 is CASSEVGTSLDTQYF. The CDR3 DNA sequence: TGTGCCAGTAGTGAGGTGGGGACTAGCTTAGATACGCAGTATTTT.

The rearrangement uses TRBV6-6 and TRBJ2-7, with 11 bases lining up with TRBD1. J lost 0 bases, V lost 8 bases, and 3 bases had no gene match. The CDR3 covers 14 residues. Per germline, CDR1 MNHNY and CDR2 SVGAGI (reference sequence). CDR3: CASGTGGISYEQYF. CDR3 DNA: TGTGCCAGCGGGACAGGGGGGATCTCCTACGAGCAGTACTTC.

This clone was recorded once. The rearrangement links TRBV7-9 to TRBJ1-5, with 10 bases that match TRBD1. CDR3 length: 14 residues. Trimming at V came to 5 bases and at J to 2 bases, leaving 0 bases not matched to a gene. Germline loops: CDR1 SEHNR, CDR2 FQNEAQ (reference sequence). The CDR3 is CASSGTGGNQPQHF. The CDR3 DNA sequence: TGTGCCAGCAGCGGGACAGGGGGCAATCAGCCCCAGCATTTT. Full variable domain (missing parts from reference TRBV7-9 and TRBJ1-5): DTGVSQNPRHKITKRGQNVTFRCDPISEHNRLYWYRQTLGQGPEFLTYFQNEAQLEKSRLLSDRFSAERPKGSFSTLEIQRTEQGDSAMYLCASSGTGGNQPQHFGDGTRLSIL.